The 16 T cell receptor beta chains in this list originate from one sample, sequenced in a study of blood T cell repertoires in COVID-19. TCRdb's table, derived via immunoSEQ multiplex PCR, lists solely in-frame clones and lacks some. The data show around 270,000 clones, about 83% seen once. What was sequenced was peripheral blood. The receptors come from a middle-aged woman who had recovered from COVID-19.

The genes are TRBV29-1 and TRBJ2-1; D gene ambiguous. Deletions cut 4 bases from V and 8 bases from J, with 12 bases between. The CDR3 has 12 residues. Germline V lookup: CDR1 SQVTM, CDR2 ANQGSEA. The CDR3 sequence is CSVVGINHEQFF. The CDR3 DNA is TGCAGCGTTGTTGGCATTAACCATGAGCAGTTCTTC.

Written as DNA, the CDR3 is TGTGCCAGCAGTGGAGAGGACAGGGGGCGAAGTCAGCCCCAGCATTTT. This sequence encodes CASSGEDRGRSQPQHF. The chain employs TRBV25-1 and TRBJ1-5, with TRBD1 identical over 11 bases. The CDR3 consists of 16 residues. CDR1 is MGHDK, CDR2 SYGVNS, per germline. V lost 4 bases to trimming and J lost 6 bases; unmatched junction nucleotides: 8.

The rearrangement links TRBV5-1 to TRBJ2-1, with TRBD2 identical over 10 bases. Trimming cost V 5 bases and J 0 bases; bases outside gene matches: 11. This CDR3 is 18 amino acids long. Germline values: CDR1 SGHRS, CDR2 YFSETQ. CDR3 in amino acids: CASSHRPASGGSYNEQFF. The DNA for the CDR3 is TGCGCCAGCAGTCATCGGCCGGCTAGCGGGGGCTCCTACAATGAGCAGTTCTTC.

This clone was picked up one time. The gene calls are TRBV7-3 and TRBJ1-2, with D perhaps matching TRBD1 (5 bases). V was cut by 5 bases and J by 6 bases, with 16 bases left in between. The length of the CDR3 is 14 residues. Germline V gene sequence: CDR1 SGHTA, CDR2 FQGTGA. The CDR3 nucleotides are TGTGCCAGCAGCCCGATCGCGGGGGAAGATGGCTACACCTTC. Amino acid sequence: CASSPIAGEDGYTF.

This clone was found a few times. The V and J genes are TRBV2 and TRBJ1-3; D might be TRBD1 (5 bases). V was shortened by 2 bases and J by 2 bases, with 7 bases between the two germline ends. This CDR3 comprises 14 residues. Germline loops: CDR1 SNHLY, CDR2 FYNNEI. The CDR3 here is CASSEPRAGNTIYF. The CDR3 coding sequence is TGTGCCAGCAGTGAACCCAGGGCTGGAAACACCATATATTTT.

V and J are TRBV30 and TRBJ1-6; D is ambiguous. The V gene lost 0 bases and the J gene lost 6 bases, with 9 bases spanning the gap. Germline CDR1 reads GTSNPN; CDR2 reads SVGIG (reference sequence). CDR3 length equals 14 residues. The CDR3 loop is CAWSVTSSNSPLHF. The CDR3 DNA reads TGTGCCTGGAGTGTAACAAGTTCTAATTCACCCCTCCACTTT.

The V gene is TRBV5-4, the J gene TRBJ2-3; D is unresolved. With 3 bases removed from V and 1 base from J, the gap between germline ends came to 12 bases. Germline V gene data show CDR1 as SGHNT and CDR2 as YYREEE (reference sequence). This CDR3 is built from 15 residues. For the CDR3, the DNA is TGTGCCAGCAGCTCCTCTAGTTCGGGCACAGATACGCAGTATTTT. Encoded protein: CASSSSSSGTDTQYF.

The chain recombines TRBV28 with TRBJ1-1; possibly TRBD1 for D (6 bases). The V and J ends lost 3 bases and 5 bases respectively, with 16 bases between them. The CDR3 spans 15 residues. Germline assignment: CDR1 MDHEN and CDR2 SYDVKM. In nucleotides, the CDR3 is TGTGCCAGCAGTTTGGAAAAGGCGAGGGGGACTGAAGCTTTCTTT. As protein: CASSLEKARGTEAFF.

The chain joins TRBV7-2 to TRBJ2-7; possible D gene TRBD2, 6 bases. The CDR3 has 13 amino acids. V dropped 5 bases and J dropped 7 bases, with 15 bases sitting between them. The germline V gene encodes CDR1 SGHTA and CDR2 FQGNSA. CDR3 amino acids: CASSPRDRGEQYF. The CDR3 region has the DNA TGTGCCAGCAGCCCCCGGGACCGGGGGGAGCAGTACTTC.

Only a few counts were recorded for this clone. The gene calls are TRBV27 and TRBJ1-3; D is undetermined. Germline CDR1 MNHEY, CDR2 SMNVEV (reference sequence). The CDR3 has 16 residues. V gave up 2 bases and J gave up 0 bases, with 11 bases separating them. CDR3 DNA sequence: TGTGCCAGCAGTTTACGTCAGACATTCTCTGGAAACACCATATATTTT. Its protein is CASSLRQTFSGNTIYF.

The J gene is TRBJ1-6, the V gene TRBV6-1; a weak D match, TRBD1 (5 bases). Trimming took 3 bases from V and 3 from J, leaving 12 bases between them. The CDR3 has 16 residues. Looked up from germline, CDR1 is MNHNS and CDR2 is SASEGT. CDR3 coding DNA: TGTGCCAGCAGTGATCTTCAGGGCCTCTATAATTCACCCCTCCACTTT. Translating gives CASSDLQGLYNSPLHF.

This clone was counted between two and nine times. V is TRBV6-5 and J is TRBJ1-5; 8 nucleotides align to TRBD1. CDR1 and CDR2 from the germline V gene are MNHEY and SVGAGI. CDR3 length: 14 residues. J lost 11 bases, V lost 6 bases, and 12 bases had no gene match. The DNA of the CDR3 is TGTGCCAGCAGCCCCAGGGGGCCGCCGAGGGCCCAGCATTTT. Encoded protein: CASSPRGPPRAQHF.

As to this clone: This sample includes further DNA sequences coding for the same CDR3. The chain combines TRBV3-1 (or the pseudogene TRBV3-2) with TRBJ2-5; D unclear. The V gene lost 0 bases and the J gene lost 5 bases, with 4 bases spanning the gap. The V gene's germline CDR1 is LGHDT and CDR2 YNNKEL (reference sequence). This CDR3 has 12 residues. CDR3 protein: CASSQDLETQYF. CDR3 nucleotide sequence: TGTGCCAGCAGCCAAGATCTGGAGACCCAGTACTTC.

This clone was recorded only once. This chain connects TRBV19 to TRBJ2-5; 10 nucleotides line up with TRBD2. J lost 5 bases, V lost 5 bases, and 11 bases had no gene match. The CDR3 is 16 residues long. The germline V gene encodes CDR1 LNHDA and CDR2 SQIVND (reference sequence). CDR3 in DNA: TGTGCCAGTAGTGCTAAGGCGCTACTAGCGGGGGAGACCCAGTACTTC. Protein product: CASSAKALLAGETQYF. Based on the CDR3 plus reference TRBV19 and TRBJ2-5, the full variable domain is DGGITQSPKYLFRKEGQNVTLSCEQNLNHDAMYWYRQDPGQGLRLIYYSQIVNDFQKGDIAEGYSVSREKKESFPLTVTSAQKNPTAFYLCASSAKALLAGETQYFGPGTRLLVL.

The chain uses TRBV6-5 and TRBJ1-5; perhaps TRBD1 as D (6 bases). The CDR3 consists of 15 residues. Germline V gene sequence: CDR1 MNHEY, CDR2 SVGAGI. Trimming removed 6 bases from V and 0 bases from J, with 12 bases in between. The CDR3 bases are TGTGCCAGCAGCCTAACAGGGAATAGCAATCAGCCCCAGCATTTT. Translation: CASSLTGNSNQPQHF.

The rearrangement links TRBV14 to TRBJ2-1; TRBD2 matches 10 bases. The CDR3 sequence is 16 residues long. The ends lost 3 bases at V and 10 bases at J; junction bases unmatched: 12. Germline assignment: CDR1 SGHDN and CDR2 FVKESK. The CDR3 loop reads CASSHQAGLARTEQFF. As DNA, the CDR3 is TGTGCCAGCAGCCATCAAGCGGGACTAGCGAGAACGGAGCAGTTCTTC.